This T cell receptor (beta chain) was found in a study of T cell responses to AZD1222 COVID-19 vaccine. Study summary: Analyses pooled second doses at about 4 or about 12 weeks. General study findings and limits: Baseline seropositivity occurred in only a handful of AZD1222 recipients.

This table comes from immunoSEQ multiplex PCR, and its TCRdb copy is limited to in-frame clones, with some not included. The sample lists about 110,000 clones; about 90% were seen once. Turning to this clone: Its antigen is currently unknown.

The V gene's germline CDR1 is ENHRY and CDR2 SYGVKD. The CDR3 runs to 14 residues. V was cut by 6 bases and J by 0 bases, with 11 bases left in between. This clonotype was obtained from an adult in good health. Sequencing used peripheral blood, obtained on day 0 of AZD1222 vaccination. V gene TRBV10-3 combines with J gene TRBJ1-1; weak D call: TRBD1 (5 bases). DNA for the CDR3: TGTGCCATCAGGGACACCACCATGAACACTGAAGCTTTCTTT. Translation gives CAIRDTTMNTEAFF.